The 32 T cell receptor beta chains reported below all come from one sample, sequenced in a study of blood T cell repertoires in COVID-19. Generated by immunoSEQ multiplex PCR, the TCRdb table keeps only in-frame clones and is missing some. The data show some 83,000 clones, roughly 86% seen once. Sequenced material: peripheral blood. Source of these receptors: a human donor in a cohort sampled during active COVID-19.

This clone was observed at least ten times. The V and J genes are TRBV19 and TRBJ2-5; perhaps TRBD2 as D (6 bases). Germline-derived CDR1 and CDR2 are LNHDA and SQIVND (reference sequence). CDR3 length: 20 residues. With 1 base removed from V and 5 bases from J, the gap between germline ends came to 29 bases. The CDR3 DNA is TGTGCCAGTAGTATAGGGGCCAGAGGAGCCCAACTGGGCCGGGGGGAGACCCAGTACTTC. Encoded protein: CASSIGARGAQLGRGETQYF.

This clone was observed a few times. The chain uses TRBV4-2 and TRBJ2-2; possible D gene TRBD2, 6 bases. The V end was cut by 2 bases, the J end by 0 bases, with 16 bases between. The germline V gene encodes CDR1 LGHNA and CDR2 YNFKEQ. The CDR3 length is 18 residues. CDR3 in amino acids: CASSQSGSWGANTGELFF. The CDR3, as DNA: TGTGCCAGCAGCCAATCCGGTTCTTGGGGGGCGAACACCGGGGAGCTGTTTTTT.

CDR3 coding DNA: TGTGCCAGCAGCCGTAGACAGGGAGGGAACACTGAAGCTTTCTTT. It translates to CASSRRQGGNTEAFF. V and J are TRBV6-2 or TRBV6-3 and TRBJ1-1, with 7 bases identical to TRBD1. Germline trimming cut 6 bases from V and 1 base from J; bases unmatched to any gene: 8. Germline V lookup: CDR1 MNHEY, CDR2 SVGEGT. There are 15 residues in the CDR3.

The chain is built from TRBV12-3 or TRBV12-4 and TRBJ2-3; TRBD1 is a possible D gene (5 bases). The CDR3 loop spans 13 amino acids. Trimming removed 7 bases from V and 2 bases from J, with 10 bases in between. CDR3 residues: CASTGRVTDTQYF. The CDR3 DNA is TGTGCCAGCACGGGCAGGGTCACAGATACGCAGTATTTT.

The rearrangement links TRBV13 to TRBJ1-6, with 7 positions matching TRBD1. The V and J ends lost 0 bases and 0 bases, in that order; junction bases with no gene match: 5. Germline V CDR1 and CDR2: PRHDT, FYEKMQ (reference sequence). The CDR3 is made up of 18 amino acids. The CDR3, as DNA: TGTGCCAGCAGCTTAGGGGGACAGCGAAGCTCCTATAATTCACCCCTCCACTTT. Its translation: CASSLGGQRSSYNSPLHF.

V usage is TRBV7-9 and J usage is TRBJ1-6, with TRBD1 as a possible D gene (6 bases). CDR1 is SEHNR, CDR2 FQNEAQ, per germline (reference sequence). The CDR3 extends over 14 amino acids. V shed 4 bases and J shed 5 bases, with 9 bases lying between them. The DNA of the CDR3 is TGTGCCAGCAGCTACGGACAGAATAATTCACCCCTCCACTTT. It codes for CASSYGQNNSPLHF.

The rearrangement links TRBV6-5 to TRBJ2-3; D is uncertain. The germline V gene encodes CDR1 MNHEY and CDR2 SVGAGI. The CDR3 runs 15 residues. V was cut by 2 bases and J by 3 bases, with 12 bases left in between. Written as DNA, the CDR3 is TGTGCCAGCAGTTACCGAGCTAGTTCTACAGATACGCAGTATTTT. This encodes CASSYRASSTDTQYF.

About this clone: Other DNA variants within this sample encode the same CDR3. V is TRBV24-1 and J is TRBJ2-1, with TRBD1 identical over 9 bases. The J segment lost 6 bases and the V segment lost 4 bases, leaving 6 bases of the junction unmatched. The CDR3 is made up of 15 amino acids. The germline V gene has CDR1 KGHDR and CDR2 SFDVKD. Here the CDR3 DNA reads TGTGCCACCAGTGACCCCGGGACAGGGCGCAATGAGCAGTTCTTC. As protein: CATSDPGTGRNEQFF.

The rearrangement uses TRBV28 and TRBJ2-1; 11 bases map to TRBD2. Germline V lookup: CDR1 MDHEN, CDR2 SYDVKM. With V trimmed by 5 bases and J by 0 bases, 9 bases remained unmatched. This CDR3 has 18 amino acids. CDR3 DNA: TGTGCCAGCAGTGTCTCTAGCGGGGGGACCAGCTCCTACAATGAGCAGTTCTTC. It is translated as CASSVSSGGTSSYNEQFF.

This clone was counted a few times. The chain is built from TRBV29-1 and TRBJ1-2, with TRBD1 as a possible D gene (5 bases). This CDR3 region has 14 residues. CDR1 SQVTM and CDR2 ANQGSEA come from the germline V gene. Trimming pared 3 bases from V and 4 bases from J, leaving 15 bases between. The CDR3 protein is CSVEFQTDLYGYTF. For the CDR3, the DNA is TGCAGCGTTGAGTTCCAGACAGACCTCTATGGCTACACCTTC.

This sequence joins TRBV7-2 and TRBJ2-3; 8 positions match TRBD2. Losses at the gene ends were 4 bases for V and 2 bases for J; bases not matched to a gene: 5. Germline CDR1 SGHTA, CDR2 FQGNSA. CDR3 length: 15 amino acids. CDR3 in amino acids: CASSSQRGTTDTQYF. Written as DNA, the CDR3 is TGTGCCAGCAGCTCCCAGCGGGGGACCACAGATACGCAGTATTTT.

This chain joins TRBV12-3 or TRBV12-4 and TRBJ2-3; no clear D. The CDR3 is made up of 11 amino acids. With 7 bases removed from V and 4 bases from J, the gap between germline ends came to 6 bases. CDR3 in amino acids: CASMGADTQYF. The DNA for the CDR3 is TGTGCCAGCATGGGCGCAGATACGCAGTATTTT.

This chain uses TRBV2 with TRBJ1-2, with D perhaps matching TRBD1 (5 bases). This CDR3 has 14 amino acids. V was trimmed by 6 bases and J by 0 bases, leaving 11 bases between them. Per the germline V gene, CDR1 is SNHLY and CDR2 is FYNNEI. The CDR3 bases are TGTGCCAGCAGGAAAACAGGTCCTAACTATGGCTACACCTTC. This sequence encodes CASRKTGPNYGYTF.

The gene calls are TRBV19 and TRBJ2-5; TRBD2 matches 9 bases. The V segment lost 2 bases and the J segment 7 bases; nucleotides outside the gene matches: 11. Germline V lookup: CDR1 LNHDA, CDR2 SQIVND (reference sequence). The CDR3 spans 16 residues. The CDR3: CASSIMRGGIHGTQYF. CDR3 nucleotides: TGTGCCAGTAGTATAATGCGGGGGGGCATCCACGGGACCCAGTACTTC. Drawing the rest from reference TRBV19 and TRBJ2-5, the complete variable domain is DGGITQSPKYLFRKEGQNVTLSCEQNLNHDAMYWYRQDPGQGLRLIYYSQIVNDFQKGDIAEGYSVSREKKESFPLTVTSAQKNPTAFYLCASSIMRGGIHGTQYFGPGTRLLVL.

The gene calls are TRBV3-1 (or the pseudogene TRBV3-2) and TRBJ2-5, with TRBD2 identical over 7 bases. The CDR3 spans 14 residues. Unmatched junction bases numbered 2, after V lost 0 bases and J lost 4 bases. The germline V gene encodes CDR1 LGHDT and CDR2 YNNKEL (reference sequence). Written as DNA, the CDR3 is TGTGCCAGCAGCCAAGAGAGCGGGACAGAGACCCAGTACTTC. Its translation is CASSQESGTETQYF.

The chain joins TRBV3-1 (or the pseudogene TRBV3-2) to TRBJ2-5, with D perhaps TRBD2 (5 bases). Trimming took off 2 bases at V and 0 bases at J, with 7 bases between the two ends. The CDR3 extends over 14 amino acids. Germline V gene lookup returns CDR1 LGHDT and CDR2 YNNKEL (reference sequence). The CDR3 sequence: CASSQTRDQETQYF. The CDR3 DNA is TGTGCCAGCAGCCAAACTAGGGACCAAGAGACCCAGTACTTC.

This chain links TRBV29-1 with TRBJ1-1; D remains ambiguous. The germline V gene has CDR1 SQVTM and CDR2 ANQGSEA. V was trimmed by 5 bases and J by 0 bases, leaving 10 bases between them. There are 13 residues in the CDR3. Here the CDR3 reads CSVSTTLNTEAFF. CDR3 nucleotides: TGCAGCGTTTCGACAACCTTGAACACTGAAGCTTTCTTT. The variable domain in full, with the rest retrieved from reference TRBV29-1 and TRBJ1-1, is SAVISQKPSRDICQRGTSLTIQCQVDSQVTMMFWYRQQPGQSLTLIATANQGSEATYESGFVIDKFPISRPNLTFSTLTVSNMSPEDSSIYLCSVSTTLNTEAFFGQGTRLTVV.

The rearrangement joins TRBV3-1 (or the pseudogene TRBV3-2) to TRBJ2-7, with a possible D match to TRBD1 (5 bases). Deletions cut 1 base from V and 6 bases from J, with 10 bases between. The germline V gene encodes CDR1 LGHDT and CDR2 YNNKEL (reference sequence). The CDR3 is 13 amino acids. This chain's CDR3 is CASSQAGGAEQYF. The CDR3 nucleotides read TGTGCCAGCAGCCAAGCCGGTGGGGCCGAGCAGTACTTC.

The rearrangement uses TRBV10-2 and TRBJ2-3, with 11 positions matching TRBD2. After removal of 5 bases from V and 3 bases from J, the junction contained 10 bases not matched to a gene. Per the germline V gene, CDR1 is WSHSY and CDR2 is SAAADI. This CDR3 spans 17 amino acids. For the CDR3, the DNA is TGCGCCAGCAGTATAAGGATTAGCGGGGGGGCTACAGATACGCAGTATTTT. This translates into CASSIRISGGATDTQYF.

The chain combines TRBV10-3 with TRBJ2-3; 7 bases line up with TRBD1. From germline, CDR1 is ENHRY and CDR2 SYGVKD. The V segment lost 3 bases and the J segment 5 bases; nucleotides outside the gene matches: 11. The CDR3 runs 16 residues. The CDR3 DNA follows: TGTGCCATCAGTGAACGGGCAGGGGGTCTCGGAGATACGCAGTATTTT. Translated, it gives CAISERAGGLGDTQYF.

This clone was counted between two and nine times. The chain is built from TRBV5-6 and TRBJ1-5, with 8 bases that match TRBD1. Losses at the gene ends were 2 bases for V and 1 base for J; bases not matched to a gene: 5. The CDR3 is made up of 16 amino acids. Per germline, CDR1 SGHDT and CDR2 YYEEEE. CDR3 DNA sequence: TGTGCCAGCAGCTTTTGGACAGGGCAGAGCAATCAGCCCCAGCATTTT. Its translation: CASSFWTGQSNQPQHF.

V and J are TRBV7-8 and TRBJ2-1, with 8 bases that match TRBD2. With 5 bases clipped from V and 8 bases from J, the junction kept 11 bases outside the gene matches. The CDR3 runs 15 residues. Germline V gene lookup returns CDR1 SGHVS and CDR2 FQNEAQ. CDR3 DNA: TGTGCCAGCAGCCCGAGCGGGGGCAGCTTCGATGAGCAGTTCTTC. This encodes CASSPSGGSFDEQFF.

The V call is TRBV4-2, the J call TRBJ2-3; possibly TRBD2 for D (5 bases). The CDR3 is made up of 14 amino acids. Trimming took off 4 bases at V and 1 base at J, with 9 bases between the two ends. CDR1 and CDR2 from the germline V gene are LGHNA and YNFKEQ. The CDR3 reads CASSLKAGTDTQYF. The CDR3 DNA reads TGTGCCAGCAGCCTCAAAGCGGGCACAGATACGCAGTATTTT.

The CDR3 DNA reads as TGTGCCAGCAGTAGACGACAGACTAATCAGCCCCAGCATTTT. Amino acid sequence: CASSRRQTNQPQHF. The V and J genes are TRBV6-5 and TRBJ1-5; tentative D call: TRBD1 (5 bases). The CDR3 is 14 amino acids. Germline assignment: CDR1 MNHEY and CDR2 SVGAGI. Deletions cut 5 bases from V and 4 bases from J, with 12 bases between.

This chain joins TRBV5-1 and TRBJ2-1; 7 bases agree with TRBD1. Germline CDR1 reads SGHRS; CDR2 reads YFSETQ. V was clipped by 1 base and J by 5 bases; unmatched bases: 6. This CDR3 is built from 15 residues. The DNA for the CDR3 is TGCGCCAGCAGCTTGTTGGAGACAGGGAACAATGAGCAGTTCTTC. Translation gives CASSLLETGNNEQFF.

The V call is TRBV11-2, the J call TRBJ2-7, with TRBD2 matching 8 bases. Germline CDR1 reads SGHAT; CDR2 reads FQNNGV. J gave up 4 bases and V 6 bases, and 5 bases lay outside the gene matches. The CDR3 spans 13 residues. The CDR3 region has the DNA TGTGCCAGCAGTCACGGGGGGGGATACGAGCAGTACTTC. As protein: CASSHGGGYEQYF.

The chain couples TRBV28 to TRBJ1-1, with D maybe TRBD1 (5 bases). This CDR3 is 15 amino acids long. The V end lost 5 bases, the J end lost 0 bases, and 13 bases lay between the germline ends. The germline gives CDR1 MDHEN, CDR2 SYDVKM. Here the CDR3 reads CASSPAGGLNTEAFF. In DNA form, the CDR3 reads TGTGCCAGCAGTCCAGCGGGGGGATTGAACACTGAAGCTTTCTTT.

The V call is TRBV29-1, the J call TRBJ1-5; 10 bases match TRBD1. V shed 5 bases, J shed 7 bases, and the junction held 11 bases outside the gene matches. The length of the CDR3 is 15 residues. Germline V CDR1 and CDR2: SQVTM, ANQGSEA. Here the CDR3 DNA reads TGCAGCGTTTCCGGGGGGACAGGGGTCGGGCAGCCCCAGCATTTT. This translates into CSVSGGTGVGQPQHF.

This rearrangement joins TRBV5-1 to TRBJ2-3; 10 bases agree with TRBD2. V was pared by 1 base and J by 7 bases, with 6 bases of the junction left unmatched. CDR3 length equals 15 residues. Germline CDR1 reads SGHRS; CDR2 reads YFSETQ. CDR3 amino acids: CASSLKAGGLNTQYF. CDR3 coding DNA: TGCGCCAGCAGCTTGAAAGCGGGGGGGCTCAATACGCAGTATTTT.

The chain is built from TRBV9 and TRBJ1-4; a weak D match, TRBD1 (6 bases). Germline lookup yields CDR1 SGDLS and CDR2 YYNGEE. This CDR3 is built from 15 residues. Trimming removed 3 bases from V and 4 bases from J, with 13 bases in between. CDR3 in amino acids: CASSDDRNVNEKLFF. In DNA form, the CDR3 reads TGTGCCAGCAGCGACGACAGGAACGTTAATGAAAAACTGTTTTTT.

The chain employs TRBV7-6 and TRBJ2-1; a possible D gene is TRBD1 (6 bases). Germline loops: CDR1 SGHVS, CDR2 FNYEAQ. CDR3 length: 14 amino acids. Between the trimmed V and J ends, which lost 1 base and 8 bases, there was a span of 12 bases. The CDR3: CASSLVARGHEQFF. CDR3 in DNA: TGTGCCAGCAGCTTAGTTGCCAGGGGACATGAGCAGTTCTTC.

In nucleotides, the CDR3 is TGCAGTGCTAGTCGGGGGGCGCTGAACACTGAAGCTTTCTTT. This translates into CSASRGALNTEAFF. The chain employs TRBV20-1 and TRBJ1-1; D may be TRBD1 (6 bases). Per germline, CDR1 DFQATT and CDR2 SNEGSKA (reference sequence). CDR3 length equals 14 residues. V lost 3 bases and J lost 0, with 11 bases in between.